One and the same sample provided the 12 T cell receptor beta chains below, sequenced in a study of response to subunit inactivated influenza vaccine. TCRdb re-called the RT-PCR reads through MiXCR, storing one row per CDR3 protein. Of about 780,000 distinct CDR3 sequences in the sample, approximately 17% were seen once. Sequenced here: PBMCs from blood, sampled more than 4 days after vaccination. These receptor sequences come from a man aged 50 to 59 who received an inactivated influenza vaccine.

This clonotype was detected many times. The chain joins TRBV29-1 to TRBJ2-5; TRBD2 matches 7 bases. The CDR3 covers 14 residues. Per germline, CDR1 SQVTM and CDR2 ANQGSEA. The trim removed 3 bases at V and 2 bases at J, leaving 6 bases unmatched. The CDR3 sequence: CSVEQPSGQETQYF. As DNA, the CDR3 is TGCAGCGTTGAGCAGCCTAGCGGACAAGAGACCCAGTACTTC.

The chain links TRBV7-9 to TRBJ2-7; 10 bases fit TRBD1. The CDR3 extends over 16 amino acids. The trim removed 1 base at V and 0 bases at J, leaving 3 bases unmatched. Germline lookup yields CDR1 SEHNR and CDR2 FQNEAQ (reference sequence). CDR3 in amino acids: CASSLGGQGVSYEQYF. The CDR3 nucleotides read TGTGCCAGCAGCTTAGGTGGACAGGGGGTCTCCTACGAGCAGTACTTC.

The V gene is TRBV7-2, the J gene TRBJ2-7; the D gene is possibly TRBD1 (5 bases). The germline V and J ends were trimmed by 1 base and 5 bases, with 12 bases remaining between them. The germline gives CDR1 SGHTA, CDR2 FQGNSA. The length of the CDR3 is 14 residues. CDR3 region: CASSLVQGLNEQYF. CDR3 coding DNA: TGTGCCAGCAGCTTAGTCCAGGGTCTAAACGAGCAGTACTTC.

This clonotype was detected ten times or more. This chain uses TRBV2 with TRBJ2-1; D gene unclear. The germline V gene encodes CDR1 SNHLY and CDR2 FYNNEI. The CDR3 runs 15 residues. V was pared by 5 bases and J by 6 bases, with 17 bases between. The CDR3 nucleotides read TGTGCCAGCAGTCGATGGATAAGATCGGGCAATGAGCAGTTCTTC. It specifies CASSRWIRSGNEQFF.

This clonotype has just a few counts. The CDR3 bases are TGCGCCAGCAGCCGTCTTGCCGGGACAGTCTCCTACGAGCAGTACTTC. Translating gives CASSRLAGTVSYEQYF. The chain carries TRBV4-1 and TRBJ2-7; 7 bases align to TRBD1. The CDR3 runs 16 residues. The germline gives CDR1 MGHRA, CDR2 YSYEKL. V gave up 4 bases and J gave up 0 bases; unmatched junction bases: 9.

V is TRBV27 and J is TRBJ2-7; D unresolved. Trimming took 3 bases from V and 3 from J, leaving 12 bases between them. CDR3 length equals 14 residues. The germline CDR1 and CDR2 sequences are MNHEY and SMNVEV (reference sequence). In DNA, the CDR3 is TGTGCCAGCAGTTTCCGTTCCCCTAACTACGAGCAGTACTTC. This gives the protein CASSFRSPNYEQYF.

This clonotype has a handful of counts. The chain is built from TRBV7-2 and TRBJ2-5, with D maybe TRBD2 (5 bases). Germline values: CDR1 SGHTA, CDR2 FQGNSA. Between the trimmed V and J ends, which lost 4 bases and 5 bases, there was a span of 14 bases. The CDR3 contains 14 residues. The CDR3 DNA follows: TGTGCCAGCAGCTCGGGAAACGGAGGCGAGACCCAGTACTTC. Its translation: CASSSGNGGETQYF.

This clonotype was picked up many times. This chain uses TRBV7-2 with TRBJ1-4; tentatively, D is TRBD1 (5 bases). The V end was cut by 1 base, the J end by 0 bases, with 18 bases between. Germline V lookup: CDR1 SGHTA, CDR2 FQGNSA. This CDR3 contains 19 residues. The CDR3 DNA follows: TGTGCCAGCAGCTTAGTCGCAGGGTATGGGACTACAACTAATGAAAAACTGTTTTTT. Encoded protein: CASSLVAGYGTTTNEKLFF.

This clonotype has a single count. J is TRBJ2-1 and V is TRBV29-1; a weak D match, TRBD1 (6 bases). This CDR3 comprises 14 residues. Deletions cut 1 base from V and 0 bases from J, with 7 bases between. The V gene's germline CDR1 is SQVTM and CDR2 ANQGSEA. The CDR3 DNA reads TGCAGCGTTGAAGGACAGGTCTCCTACAATGAGCAGTTCTTC. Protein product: CSVEGQVSYNEQFF.

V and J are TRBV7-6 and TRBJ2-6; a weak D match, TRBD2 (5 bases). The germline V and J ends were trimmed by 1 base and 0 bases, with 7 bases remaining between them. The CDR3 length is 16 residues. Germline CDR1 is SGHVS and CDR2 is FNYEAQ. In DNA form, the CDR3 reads TGTGCCAGCAGCTTAGTTCGGGACTCTGGGGCCAACGTCCTGACTTTC. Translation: CASSLVRDSGANVLTF. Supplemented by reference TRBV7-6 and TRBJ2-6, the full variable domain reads GAGVSQSPRYKVTKRGQDVALRCDPISGHVSLYWYRQALGQGPEFLTYFNYEAQQDKSGLPNDRFSAERPEGSISTLTIQRTEQRDSAMYRCASSLVRDSGANVLTFGAGSRLTVL.

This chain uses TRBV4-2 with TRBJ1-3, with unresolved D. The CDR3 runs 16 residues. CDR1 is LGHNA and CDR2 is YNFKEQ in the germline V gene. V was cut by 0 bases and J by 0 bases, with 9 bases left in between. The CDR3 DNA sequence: TGTGCCAGCAGCCAAGATGCAGGCGGCTCTGGAAACACCATATATTTT. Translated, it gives CASSQDAGGSGNTIYF.

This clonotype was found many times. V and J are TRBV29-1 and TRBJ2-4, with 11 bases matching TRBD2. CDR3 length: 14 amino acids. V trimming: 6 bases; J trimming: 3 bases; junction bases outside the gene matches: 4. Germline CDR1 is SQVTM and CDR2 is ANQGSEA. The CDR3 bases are TGCAGCGTCGTAGGGACTAGCGGCAAAAACATTCAGTACTTC. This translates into CSVVGTSGKNIQYF.